Listed here are 30 T cell receptor beta chains from one sample, sequenced in a study of blood T cells in healthy people across ages. Primers used in a second PCR of about 6 to 11 cycles were a sample-barcoded 5' primer and a J-beta primer mix. In TCRdb, the 5' RACE reads were re-called with MiXCR into one record per CDR3 protein. This sample yields around 500,000 distinct CDR3 sequences, of which roughly 48% are seen a single time; 20% to 25% belongs to the top ten. The sequenced sample consisted of blood. The origin of the receptors is a man older than 75 in good health.

In its sample, this clonotype was seen a few times. The chain combines TRBV5-1 with TRBJ1-2; no reliable D call. The V gene lost 3 bases and the J gene lost 8 bases, with 20 bases spanning the gap. The V gene's germline CDR1 is SGHRS and CDR2 YFSETQ. This CDR3 contains 15 residues. The CDR3 DNA reads as TGCGCCAGCAGCTCGGTCGCTGTGGACCGCGGGGGCTACACCTTC. Its translation: CASSSVAVDRGGYTF.

This clonotype was observed a single time. This may stem from a read error, because a much larger clone lies one nucleotide away. This chain links TRBV13 with TRBJ2-3; no clear D gene. The CDR3 extends over 12 amino acids. Germline V gene data show CDR1 as PRHDT and CDR2 as FYEKMQ (reference sequence). Deletions cut 5 bases from V and 0 bases from J, with 3 bases between. CDR3 amino acids: CASSKSTDTQYF. As DNA, the CDR3 is TGTGCCAGCAGCAAAAGCACAGATACGCAGTATTTT.

This chain links TRBV6-4 with TRBJ2-2; a weak D match, TRBD1 (5 bases). Germline-derived CDR1 and CDR2 are MRHNA and SNTAGT. Trimming pared 2 bases from V and 5 bases from J, leaving 9 bases between. The CDR3 runs to 14 residues. CDR3: CASSDQGITGELFF. The CDR3 coding sequence is TGTGCCAGCAGTGACCAGGGTATTACCGGGGAGCTGTTTTTT.

This clonotype was counted a few times. The chain is built from TRBV15 and TRBJ2-1; perhaps TRBD1 as D (7 bases). Germline values: CDR1 LNHNV, CDR2 YYDKDF (reference sequence). The ends were cut back, 2 bases at V and 6 bases at J, with 20 bases in the middle. The CDR3 sequence is 17 residues long. The DNA of the CDR3 is TGTGCCACCAGCAGACCAGGGGGACTTGCGGTTTCCAATGAGCAGTTCTTC. It yields the protein CATSRPGGLAVSNEQFF.

The rearrangement joins TRBV4-1 to TRBJ2-7, with D possibly matching TRBD2 (5 bases). Per germline, CDR1 MGHRA and CDR2 YSYEKL. Trimming left V 4 bases short and J 3 bases short, with 13 bases between. The length of the CDR3 is 14 residues. The CDR3, as DNA: TGCGCCAGCAGCCGAGGACCCGGGGACTACGAGCAGTACTTC. Translated: CASSRGPGDYEQYF.

This clonotype was counted many times. This sequence joins TRBV6-5 and TRBJ2-3; possible D gene TRBD2, 5 bases. CDR1 and CDR2 (germline): MNHEY, SVGAGI. There are 14 residues in the CDR3. CDR3 nucleotides: TGTACCACGAGGGCACGACTGAACACAGATACGCAGTATTTT. As protein: CTTRARLNTDTQYF.

This clonotype has only a few counts. This rearrangement joins TRBV29-1 to TRBJ2-3; D unclear. CDR1 and CDR2 (germline): SQVTM, ANQGSEA. Trimming stripped 6 bases from V and 0 bases from J, with 10 bases between. The CDR3 loop spans 13 amino acids. CDR3 bases: TGCAGCGTATCCAGGTCCAGCACAGATACGCAGTATTTT. Residues: CSVSRSSTDTQYF.

J is TRBJ2-1 and V is TRBV15; 8 bases align to TRBD1. Germline assignment: CDR1 LNHNV and CDR2 YYDKDF (reference sequence). The CDR3 consists of 14 residues. Trimming took 2 bases from V and 6 from J; bases not matched to a gene: 3. CDR3 sequence reads: CATSRPDRVNEQFF. The DNA of the CDR3 is TGTGCCACCAGCAGACCGGACAGGGTCAATGAGCAGTTCTTC. The full variable domain, rest sourced from reference TRBV15 and TRBJ2-1, is DAMVIQNPRYQVTQFGKPVTLSCSQTLNHNVMYWYQQKSSQAPKLLFHYYDKDFNNEADTPDNFQSRRPNTSFCFLDIRSPGLGDTAMYLCATSRPDRVNEQFFGPGTRLTVL.

The chain employs TRBV4-1 and TRBJ1-2, with D possibly TRBD1 on 5 matching bases. V dropped 2 bases and J dropped 8 bases, with 9 bases sitting between them. The germline gives CDR1 MGHRA, CDR2 YSYEKL. The CDR3 totals 12 residues. CDR3 coding DNA: TGCGCCAGCAGCCAATCCAGGGCGGGCTACACCTTC. Translated, it gives CASSQSRAGYTF.

V gene TRBV29-1 combines with J gene TRBJ2-3; a possible D gene is TRBD2 (6 bases). V dropped 5 bases and J dropped 2 bases, with 17 bases sitting between them. The CDR3 covers 15 residues. Germline V CDR1 and CDR2: SQVTM, ANQGSEA. The CDR3 DNA is TGCAGCGTTCCCGCACCCGGGACTTTCACAGATACGCAGTATTTT. Amino acids: CSVPAPGTFTDTQYF.

The chain combines TRBV5-1 with TRBJ2-1; 8 bases line up with TRBD2. Germline V gene data show CDR1 as SGHRS and CDR2 as YFSETQ. The CDR3 contains 17 residues. After removal of 0 bases from V and 1 base from J, the junction contained 6 bases not matched to a gene. The CDR3 DNA sequence: TGCGCCAGCAGCTTGGCTTTAACTAGCGGTTCCTACAATGAGCAGTTCTTC. Residues: CASSLALTSGSYNEQFF. The complete variable domain, with remaining parts taken from reference TRBV5-1 and TRBJ2-1, reads KAGVTQTPRYLIKTRGQQVTLSCSPISGHRSVSWYQQTPGQGLQFLFEYFSETQRNKGNFPGRFSGRQFSNSRSEMNVSTLELGDSALYLCASSLALTSGSYNEQFFGPGTRLTVL.

A word on this clonotype: An end of the junction does not agree with germline; a read error may underlie this. V is TRBV6-6 and J is TRBJ1-2; 11 bases fit TRBD1. The CDR3 covers 14 residues. Germline-derived CDR1 and CDR2 are MNHNY and SVGAGI (reference sequence). CDR3 sequence (DNA): TGTGCCAACAGTTACCGGGGACAGGGGGGGGGCTACACCTTC. Translation gives CANSYRGQGGGYTF.

The chain uses TRBV3-1 and TRBJ2-5; D call uncertain. V lost 3 bases to trimming and J lost 4 bases, with 3 bases between them. The CDR3 extends over 11 amino acids. CDR1 and CDR2 from the germline V gene are LGHDT and YNNKEL (reference sequence). CDR3 residues: CASSHRETQYF. Here the CDR3 DNA reads TGTGCCAGCAGCCATCGAGAGACCCAGTACTTC.

V usage is TRBV4-3 and J usage is TRBJ2-2; 7 bases match TRBD2. J lost 4 bases, V lost 5 bases, and 13 bases had no gene match. Germline values: CDR1 LGHNA, CDR2 YSLEER. This CDR3 region has 17 residues. CDR3 in DNA: TGCGCCAGCAGCTGGGGGTGGGGACTACGTTTCACCGGGGAGCTGTTTTTT. Its protein is CASSWGWGLRFTGELFF.

The chain couples TRBV27 to TRBJ2-1; D uncertain. The ends were cut back, 5 bases at V and 4 bases at J, with 12 bases in the middle. The germline gives CDR1 MNHEY, CDR2 SMNVEV (reference sequence). The CDR3 extends over 14 amino acids. The CDR3 DNA reads TGTGCCAGCAGTCCCCCCCCGTCATACAATGAGCAGTTCTTC. Its protein product is CASSPPPSYNEQFF.

This clonotype was picked up a small number of times. The chain uses TRBV3-1 and TRBJ2-5, with TRBD2 matching 10 bases. J was trimmed by 1 base and V by 4 bases; bases with no gene match: 6. The CDR3 spans 16 residues. The germline CDR1 and CDR2 sequences are LGHDT and YNNKEL (reference sequence). The CDR3 DNA reads TGTGCCAGCAGCCCCAATAGCGGGGGGATCCAAGAGACCCAGTACTTC. This gives the protein CASSPNSGGIQETQYF.

The V and J genes are TRBV2 and TRBJ2-7, with D uncertain. The ends were cut back, 9 bases at V and 1 base at J, with 19 bases in the middle. The CDR3 is 15 amino acids. The germline gives CDR1 SNHLY, CDR2 FYNNEI. The CDR3 DNA sequence: TGTGCCAGAGAAGCCCCACAGATTAGTTCCTACGAGCAGTACTTC. Its translation: CAREAPQISSYEQYF.

Note on this clonotype: A much bigger clone sits one base away, suggesting this may be a read error. The J gene is TRBJ2-5, the V gene TRBV7-9; a weak D match, TRBD1 (5 bases). The germline V gene encodes CDR1 SEHNR and CDR2 FQNEAQ (reference sequence). The CDR3 totals 14 residues. Deletions cut 4 bases from V and 0 bases from J, with 9 bases between. CDR3 DNA sequence: TGTGCCAGCAGCTCGGACATGTACCAAGAGACCCAGTACTTC. Residues: CASSSDMYQETQYF.

V is TRBV29-1 and J is TRBJ2-7; D possibly matches TRBD1 or TRBD2 (5 bases each). The J call may be incorrect, as the DNA end agrees better with TRBJ2-5. This CDR3 contains 11 residues. CDR1 SQVTM and CDR2 ANQGSEA come from the germline V gene. The DNA of the CDR3 is TGCAGCGTTAGGGACCGGGAGACCCAGTACTTC. Its translation is CSVRDRETQYF.

The gene calls are TRBV7-3 and TRBJ2-3, with D perhaps matching TRBD2 (5 bases). CDR1 is SGHTA and CDR2 is FQGTGA in the germline V gene. The length of the CDR3 is 11 residues. Trimming cost V 4 bases and J 11 bases, with 10 bases left between them. In DNA form, the CDR3 reads TGTGCCAGCAGCTCTGGACGGGAGCAGTATTTT. Residues: CASSSGREQYF.

This clonotype was seen a few times. DNA of the CDR3: TGTGCCAGCAGCTTAGATCGTCAGGGGGCAAACTATGGCTACACCTTC. The encoded protein is CASSLDRQGANYGYTF. V and J are TRBV7-2 and TRBJ1-2; 8 nucleotides align to TRBD1. After removal of 1 base from V and 2 bases from J, the junction contained 6 bases not matched to a gene. Germline CDR1 reads SGHTA; CDR2 reads FQGNSA. There are 16 residues in the CDR3.

This clonotype was found many times. V usage is TRBV6-5 and J usage is TRBJ2-2; 7 positions agree with TRBD2. CDR1 and CDR2 from the germline V gene are MNHEY and SVGAGI. V shed 7 bases and J 0 bases; nucleotides not matched to a gene: 5. This CDR3 has 15 residues. The CDR3, as DNA: TGTGCCAGCAAAACCGGGACTACGAACACCGGGGAGCTGTTTTTT. Translated, it gives CASKTGTTNTGELFF.

This clonotype was recorded a few times. The chain has TRBV29-1 and TRBJ1-2; TRBD1 matches at 8 bases. The V and J ends lost 7 bases and 3 bases, in that order; junction bases with no gene match: 4. Germline loops: CDR1 SQVTM, CDR2 ANQGSEA. This CDR3 comprises 12 residues. The CDR3 bases are TGCAGCGCCGTGACAGGGGACTATGGCTACACCTTC. This encodes CSAVTGDYGYTF.

This clonotype was found many times. V is TRBV6-6 and J is TRBJ2-5; tentatively, D is TRBD2 (6 bases). The V end lost 5 bases, the J end lost 5 bases, and 15 bases lay between the germline ends. Germline lookup yields CDR1 MNHNY and CDR2 SVGAGI (reference sequence). The CDR3 consists of 14 residues. The CDR3 region has the DNA TGTGCCAGCAGTGCTAGGAGGGAGTTGGAGACCCAGTACTTC. Its protein product is CASSARRELETQYF.

The chain links TRBV24-1 to TRBJ2-7; D is uncertain. The CDR3 runs 13 residues. Per the germline V gene, CDR1 is KGHDR and CDR2 is SFDVKD. V was cut by 3 bases and J by 0 bases, with 5 bases left in between. The CDR3 loop is CATSDQYSYEQYF. The CDR3 nucleotides are TGTGCCACCAGTGATCAGTACTCCTACGAGCAGTACTTC.

V gene TRBV7-2 combines with J gene TRBJ2-1; maybe TRBD2 (6 bases). Trimming took off 7 bases at V and 2 bases at J, with 12 bases between the two ends. This CDR3 is built from 14 residues. Per the germline V gene, CDR1 is SGHTA and CDR2 is FQGNSA. Here the CDR3 reads CTSTWGVTYNEQFF. CDR3 coding DNA: TGTACCAGCACTTGGGGGGTTACCTACAATGAGCAGTTCTTC.

This CDR3 reads CASSQGTGEKTQYF. CDR3 in DNA: TGTGCCAGCAGCCAAGGGACAGGGGAAAAGACCCAGTACTTC. This chain connects TRBV3-1 to TRBJ2-5, with TRBD1 matching 9 bases. The CDR3 is 14 amino acids. V trimming: 1 base; J trimming: 6 bases; junction bases outside the gene matches: 3. Germline-derived CDR1 and CDR2 are LGHDT and YNNKEL (reference sequence).

The V and J genes are TRBV14 and TRBJ2-7; 10 nucleotides match TRBD1. Unmatched junction bases numbered 5, after V lost 0 bases and J lost 3 bases. Germline loops: CDR1 SGHDN, CDR2 FVKESK. The CDR3 totals 16 residues. CDR3 in amino acids: CASSQDTGTGDYEQYF. In DNA form, the CDR3 reads TGTGCCAGCAGCCAAGATACCGGGACAGGGGACTACGAGCAGTACTTC.

This chain uses TRBV7-9 with TRBJ2-1, with 7 bases aligning to TRBD2. The DNA matches TRBJ2-7 better at its end, which makes the J call doubtful. Germline V gene sequence: CDR1 SEHNR, CDR2 FQNEAQ (reference sequence). This CDR3 is built from 18 residues. CDR3 nucleotide sequence: TGTGCCAGCAGCGACTTAAGCGGGATTCCGAGAGTCTACAATGAGCAGTACTTC. This sequence encodes CASSDLSGIPRVYNEQYF.

The chain carries TRBV7-9 and TRBJ2-3; no firm D call. The germline CDR1 and CDR2 sequences are SEHNR and FQNEAQ (reference sequence). Trimming pared 0 bases from V and 1 base from J, leaving 8 bases between. CDR3 length: 15 amino acids. The CDR3 DNA follows: TGTGCCAGCAGCTTAGCGAATTGGGGCACAGATACGCAGTATTTT. It encodes CASSLANWGTDTQYF.